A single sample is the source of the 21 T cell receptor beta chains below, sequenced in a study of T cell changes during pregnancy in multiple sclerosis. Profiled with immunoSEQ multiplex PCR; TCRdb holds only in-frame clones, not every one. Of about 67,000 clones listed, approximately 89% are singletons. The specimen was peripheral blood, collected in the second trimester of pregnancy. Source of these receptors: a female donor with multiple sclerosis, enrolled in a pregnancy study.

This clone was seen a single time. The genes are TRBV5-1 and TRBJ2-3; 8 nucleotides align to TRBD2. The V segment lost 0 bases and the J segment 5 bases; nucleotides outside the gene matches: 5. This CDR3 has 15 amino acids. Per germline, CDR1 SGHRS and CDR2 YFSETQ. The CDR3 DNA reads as TGCGCCAGCAGCTTGGGACTAGCGAATCGAGATACGCAGTATTTT. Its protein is CASSLGLANRDTQYF.

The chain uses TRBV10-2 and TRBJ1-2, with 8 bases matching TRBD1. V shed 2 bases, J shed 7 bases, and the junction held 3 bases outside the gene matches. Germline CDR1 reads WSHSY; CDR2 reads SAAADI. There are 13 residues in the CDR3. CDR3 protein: CASSEGQGAGYTF. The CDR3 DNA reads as TGCGCCAGCAGTGAGGGGCAGGGGGCTGGCTACACCTTC.

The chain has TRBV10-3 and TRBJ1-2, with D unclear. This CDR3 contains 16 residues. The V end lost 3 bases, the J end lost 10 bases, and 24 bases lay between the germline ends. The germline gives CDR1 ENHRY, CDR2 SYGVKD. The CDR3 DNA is TGTGCCATCAGTGATCAAGGAGGTCAACCCCTTTCACACTACACCTTC. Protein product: CAISDQGGQPLSHYTF.

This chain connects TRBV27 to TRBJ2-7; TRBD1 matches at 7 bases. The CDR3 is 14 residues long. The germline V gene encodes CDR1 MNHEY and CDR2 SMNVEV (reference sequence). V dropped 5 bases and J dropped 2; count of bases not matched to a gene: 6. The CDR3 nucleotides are TGTGCCAGCAGTGACAGGGCTCGTCCCTACGAGCAGTACTTC. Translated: CASSDRARPYEQYF.

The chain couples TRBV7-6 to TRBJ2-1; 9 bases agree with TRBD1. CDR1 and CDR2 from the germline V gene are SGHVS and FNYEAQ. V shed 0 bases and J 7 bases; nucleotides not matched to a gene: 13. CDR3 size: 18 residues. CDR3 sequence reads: CASSLARHGTGSGNEQFF. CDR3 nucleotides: TGTGCCAGCAGCTTAGCTCGTCATGGGACAGGGAGCGGAAATGAGCAGTTCTTC.

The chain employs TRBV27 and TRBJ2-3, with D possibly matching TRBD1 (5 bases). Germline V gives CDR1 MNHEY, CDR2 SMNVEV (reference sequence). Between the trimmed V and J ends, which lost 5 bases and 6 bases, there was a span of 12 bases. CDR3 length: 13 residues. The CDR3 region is CASSTRPGDTQYF. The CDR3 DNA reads TGTGCCAGCAGTACCAGACCAGGGGATACGCAGTATTTT.

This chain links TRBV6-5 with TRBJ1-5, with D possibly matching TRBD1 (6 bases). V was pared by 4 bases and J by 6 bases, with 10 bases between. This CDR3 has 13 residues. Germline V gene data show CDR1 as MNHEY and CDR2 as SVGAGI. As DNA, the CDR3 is TGTGCCAGCAGTTTACAGGGTCTTCAGCCCCAGCATTTT. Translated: CASSLQGLQPQHF.

The CDR3, as DNA: TGTGCCAGCAGTCTAACGAGCGGATTCTACAATGAGCAGTTCTTC. Translation: CASSLTSGFYNEQFF. The rearrangement links TRBV2 to TRBJ2-1, with D maybe TRBD2 (5 bases). The ends were cut back, 5 bases at V and 3 bases at J, with 14 bases in the middle. CDR1 is SNHLY and CDR2 is FYNNEI in the germline V gene. The CDR3 loop spans 15 amino acids.

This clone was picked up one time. CDR3 loop: CASSPWMGGLTDTQYF. Here the CDR3 DNA reads TGTGCCAGCAGTCCCTGGATGGGGGGGTTGACAGATACGCAGTATTTT. The chain has TRBV27 and TRBJ2-3; 7 positions match TRBD2. With V trimmed by 5 bases and J by 3 bases, 11 bases remained unmatched. The CDR3 has 16 residues. From germline, CDR1 is MNHEY and CDR2 SMNVEV (reference sequence).

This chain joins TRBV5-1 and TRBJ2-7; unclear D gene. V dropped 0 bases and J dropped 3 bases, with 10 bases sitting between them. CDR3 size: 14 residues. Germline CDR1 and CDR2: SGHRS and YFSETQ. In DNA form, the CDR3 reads TGCGCCAGCAGCTTGGGAACTCCTGACTACGAGCAGTACTTC. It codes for CASSLGTPDYEQYF.

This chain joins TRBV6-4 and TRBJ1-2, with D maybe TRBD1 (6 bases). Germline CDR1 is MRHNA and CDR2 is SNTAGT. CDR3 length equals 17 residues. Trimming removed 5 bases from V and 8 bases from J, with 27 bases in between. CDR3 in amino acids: CASSPSNVGTPREGYTF. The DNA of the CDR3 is TGTGCCAGCAGTCCCTCCAATGTGGGGACACCTAGGGAGGGCTACACCTTC.

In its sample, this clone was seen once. The CDR3 DNA reads TGTGCCACCAGCATCCTACAGGGGGCGGTTGGCTACACCTTC. It specifies CATSILQGAVGYTF. This chain connects TRBV15 to TRBJ1-2; 9 bases are shared with TRBD1. The CDR3 sequence is 14 residues long. V was clipped by 4 bases and J by 7 bases; unmatched bases: 7. Germline CDR1 reads LNHNV; CDR2 reads YYDKDF (reference sequence).

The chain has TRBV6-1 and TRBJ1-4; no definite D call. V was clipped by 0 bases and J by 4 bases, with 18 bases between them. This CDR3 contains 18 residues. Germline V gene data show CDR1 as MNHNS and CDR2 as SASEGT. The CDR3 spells CASSEAEKRGPFNEKLFF. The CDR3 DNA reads TGTGCCAGCAGTGAAGCTGAGAAAAGAGGGCCCTTTAATGAAAAACTGTTTTTT.

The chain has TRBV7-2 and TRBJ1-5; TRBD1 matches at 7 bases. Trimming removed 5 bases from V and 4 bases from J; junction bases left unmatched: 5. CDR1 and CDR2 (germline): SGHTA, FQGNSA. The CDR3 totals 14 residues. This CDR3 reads CASSPLDRNQPQHF. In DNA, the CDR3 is TGTGCCAGCAGCCCCTTGGACAGGAATCAGCCCCAGCATTTT.

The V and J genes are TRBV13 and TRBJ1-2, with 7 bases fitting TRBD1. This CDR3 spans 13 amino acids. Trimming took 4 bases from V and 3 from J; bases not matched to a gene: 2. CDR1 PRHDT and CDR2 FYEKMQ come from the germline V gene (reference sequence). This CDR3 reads CASSYGTDYGYTF. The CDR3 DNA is TGTGCCAGCAGCTACGGGACAGACTATGGCTACACCTTC.

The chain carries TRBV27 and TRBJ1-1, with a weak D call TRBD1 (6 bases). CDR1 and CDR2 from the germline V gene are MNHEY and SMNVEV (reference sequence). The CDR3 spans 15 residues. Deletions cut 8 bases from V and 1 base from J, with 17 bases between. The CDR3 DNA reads TGTGCCAGCCAACACAGGGCGTATAGGAACACTGAAGCTTTCTTT. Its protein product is CASQHRAYRNTEAFF.

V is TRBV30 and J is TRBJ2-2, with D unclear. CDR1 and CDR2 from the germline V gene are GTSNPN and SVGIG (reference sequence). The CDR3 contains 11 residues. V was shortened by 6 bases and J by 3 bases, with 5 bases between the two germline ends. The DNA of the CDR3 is TGTGCCTGCGGAGACACCGGGGAGCTGTTTTTT. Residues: CACGDTGELFF.

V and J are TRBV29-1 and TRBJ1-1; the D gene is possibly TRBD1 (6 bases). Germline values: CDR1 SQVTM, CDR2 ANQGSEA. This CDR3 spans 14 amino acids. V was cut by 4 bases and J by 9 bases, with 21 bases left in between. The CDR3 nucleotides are TGCAGCGTTGCGTACTCTTCTGACAGGTTTAAAGCTTTCTTT. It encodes CSVAYSSDRFKAFF.

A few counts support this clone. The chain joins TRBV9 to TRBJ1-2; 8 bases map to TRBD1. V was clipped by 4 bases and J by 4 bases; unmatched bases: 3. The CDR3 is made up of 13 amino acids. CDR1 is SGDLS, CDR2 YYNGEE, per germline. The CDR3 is CASSPGQGYGYTF. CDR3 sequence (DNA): TGTGCCAGCAGCCCAGGACAGGGCTATGGCTACACCTTC.

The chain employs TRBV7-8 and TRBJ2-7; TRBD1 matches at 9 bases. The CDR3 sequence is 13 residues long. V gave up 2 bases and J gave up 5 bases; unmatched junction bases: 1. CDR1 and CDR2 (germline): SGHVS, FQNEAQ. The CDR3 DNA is TGTGCCAGCAGCTTAACAGGGGGCCACGAGCAGTACTTC. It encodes CASSLTGGHEQYF. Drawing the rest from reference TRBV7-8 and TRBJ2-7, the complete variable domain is GAGVSQSPRYKVAKRGQDVALRCDPISGHVSLFWYQQALGQGPEFLTYFQNEAQLDKSGLPSDRFFAERPEGSVSTLKIQRTQQEDSAVYLCASSLTGGHEQYFGPGTRLTVT.

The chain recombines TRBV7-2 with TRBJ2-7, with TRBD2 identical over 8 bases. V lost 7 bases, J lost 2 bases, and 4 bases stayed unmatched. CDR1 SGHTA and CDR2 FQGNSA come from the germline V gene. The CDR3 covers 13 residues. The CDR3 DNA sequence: TGTGCCAGCACCTCGGGGGGGGCCTACGAGCAGTACTTC. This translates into CASTSGGAYEQYF. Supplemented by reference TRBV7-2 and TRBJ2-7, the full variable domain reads GAGVSQSPSNKVTEKGKDVELRCDPISGHTALYWYRQSLGQGLEFLIYFQGNSAPDKSGLPSDRFSAERTGGSVSTLTIQRTQQEDSAVYLCASTSGGAYEQYFGPGTRLTVT.